A selection of T cell receptor beta chains follows, all from one sample in a study of CD4 T cells in relation to SARS-CoV-2 and coronaviruses. Antigens for these TCRs are unknown. Assay used: immunoSEQ multiplex PCR; TCRdb lists only in-frame clones, some missing. Among 25,000 to 30,000 clones listed, 70% to 80% were seen once. The sample comprised CD4+ T cells from PBMCs, cultured in vitro. These TCRs come from a human donor in good health. The CDR3 runs from the conserved cysteine through the conserved F or W. The D gene is left open where the match is weak. Where a row states a size, it is once, few, many or the class of an expanded clone; other rows omit it.

TRBD1 few 16 TRBJ1-2 TRBV7-3 TGTGCCAGCAGCCCAGGGGGCGGTGGCACTAACTATGGCTACACCTTC CASSPGGGGTNYGYTF
TRBD1 NA 16 TRBJ1-2 TRBV25-1 TGTGCCAGCACCCCCACCCCGGGACAGGGGGCAGGCGGCTACACCTTC CASTPTPGQGAGGYTF
NA NA 15 TRBJ2-5 TRBV6-5 TGTGCCAGCAGTTACTCGATGCAACCACTAGAGACCCAGTACTTC CASSYSMQPLETQYF
NA NA 12 TRBJ1-4 TRBV30 TGTGCCTGGAGTACGATAAAGGAAAAACTGTTTTTT CAWSTIKEKLFF
TRBD2 NA 17 TRBJ2-5 TRBV9 TGTGCCAGCAGCGTAGCGGGGGGGGCAGGGTACCAAGAGACCCAGTACTTC CASSVAGGAGYQETQYF
NA NA 15 TRBJ2-7 TRBV6-5 TGTGCCAGCAGTTACCAGGGACAAAGTTTATACGAGCAGTACTTC CASSYQGQSLYEQYF
NA NA 15 TRBJ2-7 TRBV25-1 TGTGCCGGTCAACCTGAGGCAGGGGAGCCGCTCTATCAGTACTTC CAGQPEAGEPLYQYF
NA NA 16 TRBJ2-4 TRBV29-1 TGCAGCGCCTCACCTGGAGGGTTTGAAACCAAAAACATTCAGTACTTC CSASPGGFETKNIQYF
NA once 13 TRBJ1-1 TRBV5-4 TGTGCCAGCACCAACTCCATGAACACTGAAGCTTTCTTT CASTNSMNTEAFF
NA NA 13 TRBJ1-6 TRBV10-1 TGCGCCAGCAGTTCGCTAGTCAATTCACCCCTCCACTTT CASSSLVNSPLHF
NA NA 12 TRBJ1-5 TRBV12-3/TRBV12-4 TGTGCCAGCAATATAGTAGATCAGCCCCAGCATTTT CASNIVDQPQHF
TRBD2 NA 16 TRBJ2-3 TRBV11-2 TGTGCCAGCGGGCTAGCGGGGGAGGGGGTGGCAGATACGCAGTATTTT CASGLAGEGVADTQYF
NA NA 14 TRBJ1-6 TRBV30 TGTGCCTGGACCTGGGCCTTGAATAATTCACCCCTCCACTTT CAWTWALNNSPLHF
TRBD1 NA 13 TRBJ2-5 TRBV5-6 TGTGCCAGCAGCCGGGACAGTCAAGAGACCCAGTACTTC CASSRDSQETQYF
TRBD1 NA 14 TRBJ2-7 TRBV7-9 TGTGCCAGCACCCAGGGGGCAGGCTCCTACGAGCAGTACTTC CASTQGAGSYEQYF
NA few 15 TRBJ2-7 TRBV4-2 TGTGCCAGCAGCCAAGAGCAATTGGGGGAGAGCGAGCAGTACTTC CASSQEQLGESEQYF
NA NA 14 TRBJ2-3 TRBV6-5 TGTGCCAGCAGTTATGGGGGTTCCACAGATACGCAGTATTTT CASSYGGSTDTQYF
NA NA 14 TRBJ2-1 TRBV7-2 TGTGCCAGCAGCTTGGGGACGGCCCCCAATGAGCAGTTCTTC CASSLGTAPNEQFF
TRBD1 few 13 TRBJ1-2 TRBV5-1 TGCGCCAGCAGCTTGGGACAGGGGGCTGGCTACACCTTC CASSLGQGAGYTF
TRBD2 NA 19 TRBJ2-5 TRBV5-5 TGTGCCAGCAGCCCCCGATGGACTAGCGGGAGGAGGAACCAAGAGACCCAGTACTTC CASSPRWTSGRRNQETQYF
NA once 15 TRBJ1-4 TRBV2 TGTGCCAGCAGTGAACTGCAGGGTGAAAATGAAAAACTGTTTTTT CASSELQGENEKLFF
TRBD1 NA 17 TRBJ1-2 TRBV4-1 TGCGCCAGCAGCCAAGATACCGGGACAGGGACAACCTATGGCTACACCTTC CASSQDTGTGTTYGYTF
TRBD1 NA 17 TRBJ1-2 TRBV19 TGTGCCAGTAGTATAGGATTGGGGACAGCATCTTTCTATGGCTACACCTTC CASSIGLGTASFYGYTF
NA NA 15 TRBJ2-2 TRBV4-3 TGCGCCAGCAGCCAAGAGGGACAAAACACCGGGGAGCTGTTTTTT CASSQEGQNTGELFF
NA NA 15 TRBJ2-4 TRBV18 TGTGCCAGCTCACAAGACGCCATAGCCAAAAACATTCAGTACTTC CASSQDAIAKNIQYF
TRBD2 NA 17 TRBJ2-3 TRBV3-1/TRBV3-2 TGTGCCAGCAGCCAAGATCTTGAGGCGGGGGGGAAAGATACGCAGTATTTT CASSQDLEAGGKDTQYF
NA NA 13 TRBJ2-7 TRBV5-6 TGTGCCAGCAGCTTGGTTCTGGGTTACGAGCAGTACTTC CASSLVLGYEQYF
NA few 17 TRBJ2-3 TRBV9 TGTGCCAGCAGCGCCGGACCCGGGACCACCGCCACAGATACGCAGTATTTT CASSAGPGTTATDTQYF